Listed below are T cell receptor beta chains from one sample, sequenced in a study of blood T cell repertoires in COVID-19. Assay: immunoSEQ multiplex PCR; the TCRdb copy retains only in-frame clones and omits some. The data contain about 400,000 clones, roughly 88% of them singletons. Sequenced: PBMCs or T cells enriched from blood (not recorded which). All receptors come from a woman between 40 and 55 years old with acute COVID-19. CDR3s include the opening cysteine and the closing phenylalanine or tryptophan. Fields, in order: J gene, V gene, CDR3 protein.

TRBJ1-3,TRBV7-2,CASSTGTGPGNTIYF
TRBJ2-5,TRBV5-1,CASSTGLAGGVSETQYF
TRBJ1-4,TRBV7-6,CASSTGTEKLFF
TRBJ2-6,TRBV15,CATSGRQDHYSGANVLTF
TRBJ2-3,TRBV30,CAWRISGGPTDTQYF
TRBJ1-3,TRBV4-2,CASSQEGGSGNTIYF
TRBJ1-2,TRBV5-4,CASSLLTGTNYGYTF
TRBJ2-3,TRBV5-4,CASSRGFTSGTTDTQYF
TRBJ2-5,TRBV5-1,CASSFRLAEYQETQYF
TRBJ1-5,TRBV15,CATSREDSYSNQPQHF
TRBJ1-5,TRBV19,CASSIDDSTGNQPQHF
TRBJ1-1,TRBV3-1/TRBV3-2,CASSQDRQATGAFF
TRBJ2-1,TRBV9,CASSARTSETYNEQFF
TRBJ2-3,TRBV30,CAWGRPVDTQYF
TRBJ1-4,TRBV5-1,CASSFQGGGEKLFF
TRBJ1-1,TRBV5-8,CASSPPGTGRIGVAFF
TRBJ1-1,TRBV2,CASSRTQTNTEAFF
TRBJ2-7,TRBV7-9,CASSLSQGPYEQYF